Below, one T cell receptor beta chain is given with its context. This sample was taken from a study of cytotoxic CD8 clonotypes in ibrutinib-treated CLL. Here immunoSEQ multiplex PCR was the method, and the copy in TCRdb shows in-frame clones only, minus some. The sample lists roughly 130,000 clones, roughly 90% occurring once. The starting material was PBMCs, obtained after 12 months of ibrutinib treatment. The receptor's source is a human donor with chronic lymphocytic leukemia.

The CDR3 nucleotides are TGCGCCAGCAGTTTGAATACCCGGGGCTACACCTTC. Its protein is CASSLNTRGYTF. The V and J genes are TRBV5-1 and TRBJ1-2; D gene unclear. Trimming took 5 bases from V and 8 from J, leaving 13 bases between them. This CDR3 has 12 amino acids. The germline gives CDR1 SGHRS, CDR2 YFSETQ.